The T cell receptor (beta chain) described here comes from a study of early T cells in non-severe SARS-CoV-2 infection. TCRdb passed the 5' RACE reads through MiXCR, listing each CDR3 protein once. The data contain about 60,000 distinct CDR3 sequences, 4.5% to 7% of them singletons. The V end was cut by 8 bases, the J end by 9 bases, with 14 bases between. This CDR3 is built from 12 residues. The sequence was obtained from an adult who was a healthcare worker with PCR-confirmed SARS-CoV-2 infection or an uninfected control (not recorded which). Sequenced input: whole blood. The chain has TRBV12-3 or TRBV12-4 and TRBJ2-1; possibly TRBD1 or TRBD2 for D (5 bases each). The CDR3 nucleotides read TGTGCCAGCGGACGGGGCCTGGGTGAGCAGTTCTTC. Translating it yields CASGRGLGEQFF.